What follows are 10 T cell receptor beta chains derived from one specimen sequenced in a study of cytomegalovirus exposure and HLA in healthy donors. Profiled with immunoSEQ multiplex PCR; TCRdb holds only in-frame clones, not every one. The sample includes some 310,000 clones, approximately 85% of them seen just once. The sequenced material came from PBMCs. The receptors were sampled from a man younger than 40 in good health and CMV-seronegative.

The V gene is TRBV5-1, the J gene TRBJ2-1; D unclear. CDR3 length equals 13 residues. V was cut by 1 base and J by 8 bases, with 10 bases left in between. Germline V gene sequence: CDR1 SGHRS, CDR2 YFSETQ. This chain's CDR3 is CASSLFERDEQFF. CDR3 sequence (DNA): TGCGCCAGCAGCTTGTTCGAGCGCGATGAGCAGTTCTTC.

J is TRBJ2-2 and V is TRBV27; D ambiguous. The CDR3 spans 17 residues. Trimming pared 6 bases from V and 7 bases from J, leaving 24 bases between. In germline, CDR1 is MNHEY, CDR2 SMNVEV (reference sequence). DNA of the CDR3: TGTGCCAGCAGCCTCTATCCCACGACTGTCGAAAACGGGGAGCTGTTTTTT. Its protein product is CASSLYPTTVENGELFF.

The V call is TRBV10-3, the J call TRBJ2-5; D may be TRBD1 (6 bases). The germline V gene has CDR1 ENHRY and CDR2 SYGVKD. The CDR3 is 15 amino acids. V was cut by 3 bases and J by 4 bases, with 15 bases left in between. The CDR3 is CAISDSGTTIETQYF. The CDR3 coding sequence is TGTGCCATCAGTGATTCCGGGACAACTATAGAGACCCAGTACTTC.

The rearrangement joins TRBV19 to TRBJ1-1; D unclear. Per the germline V gene, CDR1 is LNHDA and CDR2 is SQIVND (reference sequence). This CDR3 contains 14 residues. Trimming took 5 bases from V and 0 from J, leaving 10 bases between them. CDR3 DNA sequence: TGTGCCAGTAGTCTAGTTAACATGAACACTGAAGCTTTCTTT. Amino acid sequence: CASSLVNMNTEAFF.

J is TRBJ2-1 and V is TRBV5-6; the match to TRBD1 covers 8 bases. The CDR3 has 15 residues. The V gene's germline CDR1 is SGHDT and CDR2 YYEEEE. V shed 4 bases and J 0 bases; nucleotides not matched to a gene: 3. The CDR3 region is CASSATGGSYNEQFF. CDR3 coding DNA: TGTGCCAGCAGCGCTACAGGGGGCTCCTACAATGAGCAGTTCTTC.

V gene TRBV5-8 combines with J gene TRBJ2-3, with D perhaps matching TRBD1 (5 bases). Germline V CDR1 and CDR2: SGHTS, YDEGEE. V was trimmed by 0 bases and J by 5 bases, leaving 13 bases between them. The CDR3 length is 15 residues. CDR3 sequence reads: CASSLDQGLLDTQYF. CDR3 coding DNA: TGTGCCAGCAGCTTGGACCAGGGTCTGTTAGATACGCAGTATTTT.

CDR3 coding DNA: TGTGCCAGCAAAGCACAGGTGGACAATGAGCAGTTCTTC. Translating gives CASKAQVDNEQFF. This rearrangement joins TRBV27 to TRBJ2-1; D is possibly TRBD1 (5 bases). Germline V gives CDR1 MNHEY, CDR2 SMNVEV (reference sequence). V lost 7 bases, J lost 5 bases, and 12 bases lay in between. CDR3 length: 13 residues.

This clone has only one observation. The chain is built from TRBV6-1 and TRBJ1-3; D is uncertain. V dropped 7 bases and J dropped 0 bases, with 10 bases sitting between them. Germline V gene data show CDR1 as MNHNS and CDR2 as SASEGT. The CDR3 covers 14 residues. For the CDR3, the DNA is TGTGCCAGCACGTCGGACTACTCTGGAAACACCATATATTTT. This sequence encodes CASTSDYSGNTIYF.

The chain employs TRBV30 and TRBJ1-1; possibly TRBD1 for D (5 bases). Looked up from germline, CDR1 is GTSNPN and CDR2 is SVGIG (reference sequence). This CDR3 comprises 14 residues. V dropped 4 bases and J dropped 11 bases, with 23 bases sitting between them. CDR3 amino acids: CAWNGGAVTRSAFF. CDR3 nucleotides: TGTGCCTGGAACGGCGGGGCGGTTACCCGTTCGGCTTTCTTT.

This chain connects TRBV19 to TRBJ1-1, with 8 bases fitting TRBD1. CDR1 LNHDA and CDR2 SQIVND come from the germline V gene (reference sequence). The V gene end was trimmed by 7 bases and the J gene end by 3 bases; junction bases not matched to a gene: 7. The CDR3 is made up of 14 amino acids. CDR3 region: CASIRQGMYTEAFF. In nucleotides, the CDR3 is TGTGCCAGTATCCGACAGGGGATGTACACTGAAGCTTTCTTT.